This T cell receptor beta chain was found in a study of T cell responses to AZD1222 COVID-19 vaccine (dated by TCRdb to the early 2020s). About the investigation overall: AZD1222 recipients whose second dose came at about 4 weeks and those whose second dose came at about 12 weeks were combined into one group, since spike-specific TCR depth and breadth did not differ between the two schedules. A total of 233 trial participants underwent TCR sequencing, of whom about 200 had received two doses of AZD1222 and approximately 26 had received two doses of the MenACWY control vaccine. Enrollment into the trials was organized by age into subgroups of 18-55, 56-69 and 70-plus years, and those subgroups contained roughly 140, 27 and 60 TCR-sequenced participants, respectively.

The CDR3 regions of human TCRbeta chains were subjected to immunosequencing. As for the original processing: Repertoire TCRs were matched against a reference library of SARS-CoV-2-specific TCRs generated with the MIRA antigen-specificity platform. Breadth was defined as the fraction of unique TCRs that were SARS-CoV-2-associated, and depth was defined as the fraction of total T cells that were SARS-CoV-2-associated. Using the MIRA data, each spike-specific TCR was assigned both to the spike region to which the TCR was reactive and to a CD4 or CD8 class. Log10-transformed breadth and depth values were compared by one-way ANOVA with Sidak's multiple comparisons tests. This is the immuneACCESS table as TCRdb keeps it, with only in-frame sequences that have V and J called. A part of the clones is gone; compared with another copy, unresolved V genes explain less than half, and the rest is unexplained. The DNA was the basis for D and trimming; V, J and clone size are from that table. The sample table lists 130,000 or so clones, 93% of them with a count of one. Jointly, the top ten make up 5.4% of the sample.

Study-level results and caveats: Reportedly, almost half of the unique spike-specific TCRs recognized epitopes lying outside the regions that are mutated in the B.1.351 and B.1.1.7 variants. In the small 56-69-year group, the increase in depth fell short of significance, most likely because of low power. Because no day 14 peak-response samples were available, the repertoires could be characterized only after the peak T cell response. After two AZD1222 doses, both the breadth and the depth of spike-specific TCRs were significantly higher than at day 0 and than in MenACWY recipients. Conclusions about previously exposed vaccinees are limited because only five to seven AZD1222 recipients were SARS-CoV-2 seropositive at baseline. CD4 TCRs associated with the vaccine covered the entire spike protein, and the dominant responses were in regions 160-218 and 743-854. Participants were mostly white British and included more females than males, and it was suggested by the authors that clonal diversity may have been underestimated.

Worth noting for this clone: No cognate antigen has been identified for it. The sample holds no much larger clone one base away, and base qualities are not on file.

According to the germline V gene (reference sequence), CDR1 reads MNHEY and CDR2 reads SMNVEV. Unmatched junction bases come to 18, with V trimmed by 10 bases and J by 7 bases. Spanning cysteine to phenylalanine, the CDR3 consists of 16 amino acids. The read is trimmed to its CDR3 DNA, 48 bases read in frame from base 1. The time point label, as the study defines it: baseline before first vaccination. Samples from vaccinated people were obtained from the UK trials COV001 and COV002, which included a single-blind randomized controlled phase 2/3 trial of AZD1222 (ChAdOx1 nCoV-19) in healthy adults. For TCRbeta chain sequencing, PBMC samples were collected from trial participants at day 0 and at day 28 after the second dose.

The material sequenced was peripheral blood, taken on day 0 of AZD1222 vaccination. This sequence was found in an adult in good health. In this chain, TRBV27 is recombined with TRBJ2-1; 8 of the junction bases match TRBD2. The CDR3 reads CATIPDGRAWRNEQFF. The DNA is TGTGCCACCATCCCTGACGGGAGGGCCTGGAGGAATGAGCAGTTCTTC.